These T cell receptor beta chains were read from a single sample in a study of CD4 T cells in relation to SARS-CoV-2 and coronaviruses. Some clones are missing from TCRdb's copy, which holds only in-frame ones; the method was immunoSEQ multiplex PCR. The sample has more than 55,000 clones; roughly 89% are singletons. Material for sequencing was memory CD4+ T cells from PBMCs. Every receptor here comes from a human donor in good health. Both conserved end residues are part of each CDR3. D genes are given only for firm matches. Clone sizes are given selectively: once, few, many, or a class where the clone is expanded.

j_call: TRBJ1-3; v_call: TRBV19; d_call: .; clone_size: .; cdr3_length: 14; cdr3_nt: TGTGCCAGTAGGATCTGGGGTACTGGAAACACCATATATTTT; cdr3_aa: CASRIWGTGNTIYF
j_call: TRBJ2-3; v_call: TRBV9; d_call: TRBD2; clone_size: .; cdr3_length: 16; cdr3_nt: TGTGCCAGCAGCAAAACCGGGACTAGCGTTACAGATACGCAGTATTTT; cdr3_aa: CASSKTGTSVTDTQYF
j_call: TRBJ2-3; v_call: TRBV7-3; d_call: .; clone_size: .; cdr3_length: 15; cdr3_nt: TGTGCCAGCAGCCCCGGTGGCGGCAGGGCAGATACGCAGTATTTT; cdr3_aa: CASSPGGGRADTQYF
j_call: TRBJ2-7; v_call: TRBV24-1; d_call: .; clone_size: .; cdr3_length: 13; cdr3_nt: TGTGCCACCAGTGACACGGGGGTAGGGGAGCAGTACTTC; cdr3_aa: CATSDTGVGEQYF
j_call: TRBJ2-7; v_call: TRBV15; d_call: TRBD2; clone_size: .; cdr3_length: 14; cdr3_nt: TGTGCCACCAGCAGAGATAGCGGGGGCAACGAGCAGTACTTC; cdr3_aa: CATSRDSGGNEQYF
j_call: TRBJ2-2; v_call: TRBV10-3; d_call: TRBD1; clone_size: once; cdr3_length: 15; cdr3_nt: TGTGCCATCAACGAAGGGGGCATCAACACCGGGGAGCTGTTTTTT; cdr3_aa: CAINEGGINTGELFF
j_call: TRBJ2-5; v_call: TRBV28; d_call: .; clone_size: .; cdr3_length: 11; cdr3_nt: TGTGCCAGCAGTAGGATAGAGACCCAGTACTTC; cdr3_aa: CASSRIETQYF
j_call: TRBJ2-1; v_call: TRBV18; d_call: .; clone_size: .; cdr3_length: 17; cdr3_nt: TGTGCCAGCTCACCGCGGAGGATGGCGGCCCGTTACAATGAGCAGTTCTTC; cdr3_aa: CASSPRRMAARYNEQFF
j_call: TRBJ2-1; v_call: TRBV29-1; d_call: TRBD2; clone_size: .; cdr3_length: 12; cdr3_nt: TGCAGCGTCCACCCTGGACTAGCGGAGCAGTTCTTC; cdr3_aa: CSVHPGLAEQFF
j_call: TRBJ2-3; v_call: TRBV5-1; d_call: TRBD2; clone_size: .; cdr3_length: 18; cdr3_nt: TGCGCCAGCAGCTTGGCAACTAGCGGGAGAGTTGGCACAGATACGCAGTATTTT; cdr3_aa: CASSLATSGRVGTDTQYF
j_call: TRBJ2-5; v_call: TRBV9; d_call: TRBD2; clone_size: few; cdr3_length: 16; cdr3_nt: TGTGCCAGCAGCCCTTTGGCTAGCGGGACCCGGGAGACCCAGTACTTC; cdr3_aa: CASSPLASGTRETQYF
j_call: TRBJ1-5; v_call: TRBV3-1/TRBV3-2; d_call: .; clone_size: .; cdr3_length: 13; cdr3_nt: TGTGCCAGCAGCCTGGGGCTTGGGCAGCCCCAGCATTTT; cdr3_aa: CASSLGLGQPQHF
j_call: TRBJ2-3; v_call: TRBV3-1/TRBV3-2; d_call: .; clone_size: .; cdr3_length: 11; cdr3_nt: TGTGCCAGCAGCGCGGGGGATACGCAGTATTTT; cdr3_aa: CASSAGDTQYF
j_call: TRBJ2-6; v_call: TRBV7-9; d_call: .; clone_size: .; cdr3_length: 19; cdr3_nt: TGTGCCAGCAGCCCTACCCAGGGCAGCACAAGCTCTGGGGCCAACGTCCTGACTTTC; cdr3_aa: CASSPTQGSTSSGANVLTF
j_call: TRBJ1-4; v_call: TRBV18; d_call: .; clone_size: .; cdr3_length: 15; cdr3_nt: TGTGCCAGCTCACCACAAAGGACGGATAATGAAAAACTGTTTTTT; cdr3_aa: CASSPQRTDNEKLFF
j_call: TRBJ2-7; v_call: TRBV2; d_call: .; clone_size: .; cdr3_length: 14; cdr3_nt: TGTGCCAGCACCTATTTGGTAGGGGGGCACGAGCAGTACTTC; cdr3_aa: CASTYLVGGHEQYF
j_call: TRBJ1-5; v_call: TRBV30; d_call: .; clone_size: .; cdr3_length: 18; cdr3_nt: TGTGCCTGGCAGACCCCCCGGGCGGTCGGCTCGCGCAATCAGCCCCAGCATTTT; cdr3_aa: CAWQTPRAVGSRNQPQHF
j_call: TRBJ2-1; v_call: TRBV10-3; d_call: TRBD2; clone_size: .; cdr3_length: 18; cdr3_nt: TGTGCCATCAGTGAGTCGAAGACTAGCGGGAGCTCCTACAATGAGCAGTTCTTC; cdr3_aa: CAISESKTSGSSYNEQFF
j_call: TRBJ2-3; v_call: TRBV28; d_call: .; clone_size: once; cdr3_length: 15; cdr3_nt: TGTGCCAGCAGGCCCGGGACTTTTTTTGCAGATACGCAGTATTTT; cdr3_aa: CASRPGTFFADTQYF
j_call: TRBJ2-5; v_call: TRBV5-8; d_call: .; clone_size: .; cdr3_length: 14; cdr3_nt: TGTGCCAGCAGCTTGGGGGCAGCCCAAGAGACCCAGTACTTC; cdr3_aa: CASSLGAAQETQYF
j_call: TRBJ2-7; v_call: TRBV6-5; d_call: TRBD1; clone_size: .; cdr3_length: 14; cdr3_nt: TGTGCCAGCAGAAGGGACAGGGGGCCGGGGGAGCAGTACTTC; cdr3_aa: CASRRDRGPGEQYF
j_call: TRBJ2-2; v_call: TRBV10-1; d_call: .; clone_size: few; cdr3_length: 13; cdr3_nt: TGCGCCAGCAGTAACTCCAACACCGGGGAGCTGTTTTTT; cdr3_aa: CASSNSNTGELFF
j_call: TRBJ1-1; v_call: TRBV28; d_call: .; clone_size: .; cdr3_length: 14; cdr3_nt: TGTGCCAGCAGACCCGGCGGCCGGGTCACTGAAGCTTTCTTT; cdr3_aa: CASRPGGRVTEAFF
j_call: TRBJ2-7; v_call: TRBV6-6; d_call: TRBD2; clone_size: .; cdr3_length: 14; cdr3_nt: TGTGCCAGCAGTTCACCTAGCGGGAGCTACGAGCAGTACTTC; cdr3_aa: CASSSPSGSYEQYF
j_call: TRBJ2-3; v_call: TRBV3-1/TRBV3-2; d_call: .; clone_size: .; cdr3_length: 15; cdr3_nt: TGTGCCAGCAGTTCGGGGCTAGTGGGCACAGATACGCAGTATTTT; cdr3_aa: CASSSGLVGTDTQYF
j_call: TRBJ1-5; v_call: TRBV11-2; d_call: TRBD1; clone_size: once; cdr3_length: 14; cdr3_nt: TGTGCCAGCGGGACAGGGAGAAGCAATCAGCCCCAGCATTTT; cdr3_aa: CASGTGRSNQPQHF
j_call: TRBJ1-5; v_call: TRBV19; d_call: .; clone_size: .; cdr3_length: 15; cdr3_nt: TGTGCCAGCCGTGGAGGGGACATCTCCAATCAGCCCCAGCATTTT; cdr3_aa: CASRGGDISNQPQHF
j_call: TRBJ2-3; v_call: TRBV30; d_call: TRBD2; clone_size: .; cdr3_length: 16; cdr3_nt: TGTGCCTGGAGTGTTGGCCTAGCGGGAATCACAGATACGCAGTATTTT; cdr3_aa: CAWSVGLAGITDTQYF
j_call: TRBJ2-7; v_call: TRBV4-1; d_call: TRBD2; clone_size: .; cdr3_length: 18; cdr3_nt: TGCGCCAGCAGCCAAGATAAGTCAGCTAGCGGGGTCTCCTACGAGCAGTACTTC; cdr3_aa: CASSQDKSASGVSYEQYF
j_call: TRBJ1-4; v_call: TRBV9; d_call: .; clone_size: .; cdr3_length: 15; cdr3_nt: TGTGCCAGCAGCCCGAACGGACAGTGGGGGGAAAAACTGTTTTTT; cdr3_aa: CASSPNGQWGEKLFF
j_call: TRBJ2-1; v_call: TRBV28; d_call: TRBD2; clone_size: .; cdr3_length: 15; cdr3_nt: TGTGCCAGCAGAGAGACCCGGGACTACCCCGCGGGGTGGTTCTTC; cdr3_aa: CASRETRDYPAGWFF
j_call: TRBJ2-5; v_call: TRBV10-1; d_call: .; clone_size: .; cdr3_length: 15; cdr3_nt: TGCGCCAGCAGTGAGTCTCCAGGGGGGCGGGAGACCCAGTACTTC; cdr3_aa: CASSESPGGRETQYF
j_call: TRBJ2-4; v_call: TRBV28; d_call: TRBD1; clone_size: .; cdr3_length: 14; cdr3_nt: TGTGCCAGCAGCAAGGGACAGGGGGCTAACATTCAGTACTTC; cdr3_aa: CASSKGQGANIQYF
j_call: TRBJ2-4; v_call: TRBV6-1; d_call: .; clone_size: .; cdr3_length: 15; cdr3_nt: TGTGCCAGCAGTGACCGGGGCCTCAGGAGAAACATTCAGTACTTC; cdr3_aa: CASSDRGLRRNIQYF
j_call: TRBJ2-3; v_call: TRBV10-3; d_call: TRBD2; clone_size: .; cdr3_length: 16; cdr3_nt: TGTGCCACCGGGACTAGCGGGAGGGCCAGGTATAATACGCAGTATTTT; cdr3_aa: CATGTSGRARYNTQYF
j_call: TRBJ2-3; v_call: TRBV27; d_call: .; clone_size: .; cdr3_length: 17; cdr3_nt: TGTGCCAGCAGTTTTATTGCGACAGCGGCTAGCACAGATACGCAGTATTTT; cdr3_aa: CASSFIATAASTDTQYF
j_call: TRBJ2-3; v_call: TRBV19; d_call: TRBD1; clone_size: .; cdr3_length: 14; cdr3_nt: TGTGCCAGTAGGGACAGGGCTAGCACAGATACGCAGTATTTT; cdr3_aa: CASRDRASTDTQYF
j_call: TRBJ2-1; v_call: TRBV28; d_call: TRBD2; clone_size: .; cdr3_length: 17; cdr3_nt: TGTGCCAGCAGCTTGTCCAGCGGGAGACCGTCCTACAATGAGCAGTTCTTC; cdr3_aa: CASSLSSGRPSYNEQFF
j_call: TRBJ2-5; v_call: TRBV28; d_call: .; clone_size: .; cdr3_length: 15; cdr3_nt: TGTGCCAGCAGTCTCACCCAGAGGGGCCAAGAGACCCAGTACTTC; cdr3_aa: CASSLTQRGQETQYF
j_call: TRBJ2-5; v_call: TRBV11-2; d_call: .; clone_size: .; cdr3_length: 17; cdr3_nt: TGTGCCAGCAGCTTAGGAAGTGGGGTAGGGACGGGAAAGACCCAGTACTTC; cdr3_aa: CASSLGSGVGTGKTQYF
j_call: TRBJ2-1; v_call: TRBV28; d_call: TRBD1; clone_size: few; cdr3_length: 16; cdr3_nt: TGTGCCAGCAGTTTACCCCCGGGACAGGGGCGCAATGAGCAGTTCTTC; cdr3_aa: CASSLPPGQGRNEQFF
j_call: TRBJ2-3; v_call: TRBV18; d_call: TRBD2; clone_size: .; cdr3_length: 21; cdr3_nt: TGTGCCAGCTCATCCTTGGCGGGGGCGGGAGGAGTAAGTTCGTTATCAGATACGCAGTATTTT; cdr3_aa: CASSSLAGAGGVSSLSDTQYF
j_call: TRBJ2-3; v_call: TRBV6-1; d_call: .; clone_size: .; cdr3_length: 16; cdr3_nt: TGTGCCAGCAGTGCAGGGCCTCTTGGGAGCACAGATACGCAGTATTTT; cdr3_aa: CASSAGPLGSTDTQYF
j_call: TRBJ2-7; v_call: TRBV2; d_call: TRBD2; clone_size: few; cdr3_length: 18; cdr3_nt: TGTGCCAGCAGTGAAGGACACAGAACTAGCGGGACTCCCTACGAGCAGTACTTC; cdr3_aa: CASSEGHRTSGTPYEQYF
j_call: TRBJ2-7; v_call: TRBV3-1/TRBV3-2; d_call: .; clone_size: .; cdr3_length: 17; cdr3_nt: TGTGCCAGCAGCCAAGTTGGGTATGGAGTCAGGGCGGCCGAGCAGTACTTC; cdr3_aa: CASSQVGYGVRAAEQYF
j_call: TRBJ1-3; v_call: TRBV7-2; d_call: .; clone_size: .; cdr3_length: 16; cdr3_nt: TGTGCCAGCAGCTTAGTGGGGGCCCTCTCTGGAAACACCATATATTTT; cdr3_aa: CASSLVGALSGNTIYF
j_call: TRBJ2-3; v_call: TRBV9; d_call: TRBD2; clone_size: .; cdr3_length: 17; cdr3_nt: TGTGCCAGCAGCGTAGCGGGTAGCGGGAGGACTCCAGATACGCAGTATTTT; cdr3_aa: CASSVAGSGRTPDTQYF
j_call: TRBJ1-1; v_call: TRBV7-9; d_call: .; clone_size: .; cdr3_length: 15; cdr3_nt: TGTGCCAGCAGCTTAGTGGGGGGAATAAACACTGAAGCTTTCTTT; cdr3_aa: CASSLVGGINTEAFF
j_call: TRBJ2-7; v_call: TRBV27; d_call: TRBD1; clone_size: few; cdr3_length: 15; cdr3_nt: TGTGCCAGCAGACAAGGGGCAGGGGGACGGAGCGAGCAGTACTTC; cdr3_aa: CASRQGAGGRSEQYF
j_call: TRBJ2-5; v_call: TRBV18; d_call: .; clone_size: .; cdr3_length: 15; cdr3_nt: TGTGCCAGCTCACCACCTTCTAGGGGTCAGGAGACCCAGTACTTC; cdr3_aa: CASSPPSRGQETQYF
j_call: TRBJ2-5; v_call: TRBV2; d_call: .; clone_size: .; cdr3_length: 14; cdr3_nt: TGTGCCAGCAGTGTTGAGAAGGGAAAAGAGACCCAGTACTTC; cdr3_aa: CASSVEKGKETQYF
j_call: TRBJ2-5; v_call: TRBV11-2; d_call: TRBD1; clone_size: .; cdr3_length: 17; cdr3_nt: TGTGCCAGCAGCTTAACCCTGGGGACAGGGGCGCAAGAGACCCAGTACTTC; cdr3_aa: CASSLTLGTGAQETQYF
j_call: TRBJ1-1; v_call: TRBV7-9; d_call: TRBD1; clone_size: .; cdr3_length: 14; cdr3_nt: TGTGCCAGCAGCCCCAGGGGGGTGAACACTGAAGCTTTCTTT; cdr3_aa: CASSPRGVNTEAFF
j_call: TRBJ2-2; v_call: TRBV28; d_call: TRBD2; clone_size: few; cdr3_length: 15; cdr3_nt: TGTGCCAGCAGTTCGGGGGACCGGGGGGCCGGGGAGCTGTTTTTT; cdr3_aa: CASSSGDRGAGELFF
j_call: TRBJ2-2; v_call: TRBV27; d_call: TRBD2; clone_size: .; cdr3_length: 14; cdr3_nt: TGTGCCAGCAGTTTACATAGCGGGACCGGGGAGCTGTTTTTT; cdr3_aa: CASSLHSGTGELFF